Listed here are 5 T cell receptor beta chains from one sample, sequenced in a study of post-analysis software for immune sequencing data. Libraries were made from TCR beta cDNA, and they carried unique molecular identifiers. Using its own MiXCR run on the PCR reads, TCRdb lists one record per CDR3 protein. The sample carries around 400,000 distinct CDR3 sequences, less than 40% recorded once. The study's findings and limits: Included in a set of roughly five TRBV segments more frequent in patients than controls were TRBV5-6, TRBV5-1 and TRBV20-1.

Antigens for these TCRs are unknown. Sequenced sample: blood. Receptors were obtained from a girl aged 10-17 years with multiple sclerosis.

There are a few counts of this clonotype. The chain is built from TRBV27 and TRBJ2-7, with a tentative D call TRBD2 (6 bases). V was trimmed by 5 bases and J by 1 base, leaving 12 bases between them. This CDR3 contains 14 residues. Germline loops: CDR1 MNHEY, CDR2 SMNVEV (reference sequence). The CDR3 DNA sequence: TGTGCCAGCAGTGGCCTGGAGGGGTCCTACGAGCAGTACTTC. It encodes CASSGLEGSYEQYF.

The chain combines TRBV11-2 with TRBJ2-7, with D unresolved. The CDR3 is 16 amino acids. CDR1 and CDR2 (germline): SGHAT, FQNNGV. Trimming pared 0 bases from V and 3 bases from J, leaving 15 bases between. DNA of the CDR3: TGTGCCAGCAGCTTAGAAGGGCTAGTATCTTACTACGAGCAGTACTTC. It translates to CASSLEGLVSYYEQYF.

The genes are TRBV9 and TRBJ2-2, with 9 bases aligning to TRBD2. With V trimmed by 2 bases and J by 0 bases, 5 bases remained unmatched. The V gene's germline CDR1 is SGDLS and CDR2 YYNGEE. The CDR3 has 17 residues. CDR3 residues: CASSVSTSGPNTGELFF. The CDR3 DNA reads TGTGCCAGCAGCGTCTCGACTAGCGGCCCGAACACCGGGGAGCTGTTTTTT.

In its sample, this clonotype was seen a few times. This rearrangement joins TRBV6-1 to TRBJ2-7; 14 bases agree with TRBD2. This CDR3 comprises 22 residues. CDR1 and CDR2 from the germline V gene are MNHNS and SASEGT. With V trimmed by 4 bases and J by 3 bases, 23 bases remained unmatched. This CDR3 is CASSASPFPTSGGAYLCYEQYF. In DNA form, the CDR3 reads TGTGCCAGCAGTGCTTCTCCTTTTCCGACTAGCGGGGGGGCATACCTCTGCTACGAGCAGTACTTC.

The V and J genes are TRBV14 and TRBJ1-1; D is unresolved. The CDR3 contains 13 residues. The V end lost 2 bases, the J end lost 4 bases, and 8 bases lay between the germline ends. The germline V gene has CDR1 SGHDN and CDR2 FVKESK. CDR3 protein: CASSQRFGTEAFF. The CDR3 nucleotides are TGTGCCAGCAGCCAAAGATTTGGCACTGAAGCTTTCTTT.